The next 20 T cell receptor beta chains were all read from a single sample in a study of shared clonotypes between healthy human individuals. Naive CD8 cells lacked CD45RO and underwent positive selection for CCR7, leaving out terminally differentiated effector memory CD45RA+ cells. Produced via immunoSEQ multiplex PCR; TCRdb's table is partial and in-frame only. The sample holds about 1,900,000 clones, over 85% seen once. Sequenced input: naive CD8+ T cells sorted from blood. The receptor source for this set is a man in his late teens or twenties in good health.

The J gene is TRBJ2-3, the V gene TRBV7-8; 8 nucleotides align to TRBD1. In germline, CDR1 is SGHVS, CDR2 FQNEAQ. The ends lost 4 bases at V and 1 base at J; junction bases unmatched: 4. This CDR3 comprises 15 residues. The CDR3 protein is CASSSTTGGTDTQYF. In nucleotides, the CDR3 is TGTGCCAGCAGCTCTACGACAGGGGGCACAGATACGCAGTATTTT.

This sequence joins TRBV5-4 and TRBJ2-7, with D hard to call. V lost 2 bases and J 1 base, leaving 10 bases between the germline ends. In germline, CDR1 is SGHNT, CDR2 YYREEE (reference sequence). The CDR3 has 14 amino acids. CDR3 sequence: CASSLSPFSYEQYF. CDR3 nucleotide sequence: TGTGCCAGCAGCTTATCGCCCTTTTCCTACGAGCAGTACTTC.

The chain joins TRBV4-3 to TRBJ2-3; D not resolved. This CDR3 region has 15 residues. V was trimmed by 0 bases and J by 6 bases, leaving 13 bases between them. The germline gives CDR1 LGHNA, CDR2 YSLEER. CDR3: CASSQEGGGLDTQYF. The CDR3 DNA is TGCGCCAGCAGCCAAGAAGGCGGCGGCCTGGATACGCAGTATTTT.

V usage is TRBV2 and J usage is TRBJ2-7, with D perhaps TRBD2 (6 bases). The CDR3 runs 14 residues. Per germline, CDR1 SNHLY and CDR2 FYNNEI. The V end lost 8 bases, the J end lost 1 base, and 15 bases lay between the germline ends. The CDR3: CASHYGGESYEQYF. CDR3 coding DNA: TGTGCCAGCCACTACGGGGGTGAGTCCTACGAGCAGTACTTC.

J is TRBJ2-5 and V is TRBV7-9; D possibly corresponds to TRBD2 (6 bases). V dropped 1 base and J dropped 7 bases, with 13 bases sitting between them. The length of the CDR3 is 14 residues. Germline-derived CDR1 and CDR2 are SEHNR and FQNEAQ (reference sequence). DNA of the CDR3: TGTGCCAGCAGCTTAGTTGTAGGGGAGGCGACCCAGTACTTC. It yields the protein CASSLVVGEATQYF.

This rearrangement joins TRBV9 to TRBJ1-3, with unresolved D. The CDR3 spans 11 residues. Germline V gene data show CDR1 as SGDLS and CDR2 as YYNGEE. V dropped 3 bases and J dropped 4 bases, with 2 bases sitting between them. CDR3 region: CASSEGNTIYF. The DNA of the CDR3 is TGTGCCAGCAGCGAAGGAAACACCATATATTTT.

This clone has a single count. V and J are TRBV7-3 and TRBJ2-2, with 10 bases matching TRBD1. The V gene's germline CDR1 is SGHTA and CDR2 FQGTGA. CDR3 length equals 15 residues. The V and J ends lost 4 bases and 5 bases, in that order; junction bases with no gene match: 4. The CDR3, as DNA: TGTGCCAGCAGCTCCCGACAGGGGGCTACCGGGGAGCTGTTTTTT. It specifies CASSSRQGATGELFF.

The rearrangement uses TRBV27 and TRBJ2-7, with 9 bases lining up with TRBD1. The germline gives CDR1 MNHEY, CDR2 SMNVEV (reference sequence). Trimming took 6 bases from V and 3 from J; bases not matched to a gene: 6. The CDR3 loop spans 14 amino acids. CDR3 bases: TGTGCCAGCAGCCAAGGGACAGGGTTCTACGAGCAGTACTTC. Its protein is CASSQGTGFYEQYF.

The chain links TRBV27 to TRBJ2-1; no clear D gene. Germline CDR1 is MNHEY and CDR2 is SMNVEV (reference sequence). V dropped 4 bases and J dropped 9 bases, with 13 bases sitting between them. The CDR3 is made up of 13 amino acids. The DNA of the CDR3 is TGTGCCAGCAGTTCGATGTTTGGCGCTGAGCAGTTCTTC. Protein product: CASSSMFGAEQFF.

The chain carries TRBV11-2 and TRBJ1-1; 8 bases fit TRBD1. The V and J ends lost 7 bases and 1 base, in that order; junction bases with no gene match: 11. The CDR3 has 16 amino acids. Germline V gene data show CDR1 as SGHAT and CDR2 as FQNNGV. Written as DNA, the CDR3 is TGTGCCAGCATCACCGGGACAGGTATTCGGAACACTGAAGCTTTCTTT. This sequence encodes CASITGTGIRNTEAFF.

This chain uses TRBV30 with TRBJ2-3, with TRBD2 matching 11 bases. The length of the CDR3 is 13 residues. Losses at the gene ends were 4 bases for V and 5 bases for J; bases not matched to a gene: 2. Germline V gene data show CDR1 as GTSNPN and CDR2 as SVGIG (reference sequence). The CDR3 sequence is CAWNSGGVDTQYF. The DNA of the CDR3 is TGTGCCTGGAATAGCGGGGGGGTAGATACGCAGTATTTT.

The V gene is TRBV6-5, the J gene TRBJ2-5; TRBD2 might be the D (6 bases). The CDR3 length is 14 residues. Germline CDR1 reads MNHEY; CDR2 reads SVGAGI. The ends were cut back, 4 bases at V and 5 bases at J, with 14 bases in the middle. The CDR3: CASSLEGLGETQYF. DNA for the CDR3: TGTGCCAGCAGTTTGGAGGGCCTTGGGGAGACCCAGTACTTC.

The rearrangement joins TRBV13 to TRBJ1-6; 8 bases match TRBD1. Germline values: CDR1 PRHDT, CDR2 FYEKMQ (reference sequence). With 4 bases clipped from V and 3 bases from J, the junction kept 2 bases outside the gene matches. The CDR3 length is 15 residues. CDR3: CASSYDRGYNSPLHF. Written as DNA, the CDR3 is TGTGCCAGCAGCTACGACAGGGGCTATAATTCACCCCTCCACTTT.

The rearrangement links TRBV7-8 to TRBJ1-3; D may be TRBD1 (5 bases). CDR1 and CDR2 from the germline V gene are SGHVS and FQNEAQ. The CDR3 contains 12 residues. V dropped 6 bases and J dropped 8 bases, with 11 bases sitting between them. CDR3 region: CASRALGDTIYF. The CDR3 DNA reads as TGTGCCAGCAGGGCACTAGGGGACACCATATATTTT.

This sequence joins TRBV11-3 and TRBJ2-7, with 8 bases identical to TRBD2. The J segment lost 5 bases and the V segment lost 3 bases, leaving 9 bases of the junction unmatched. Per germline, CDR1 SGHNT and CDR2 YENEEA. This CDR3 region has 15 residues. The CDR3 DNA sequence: TGTGCCAGCAGCTTTAGGAGGCGGGAGGTCCACGAGCAGTACTTC. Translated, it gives CASSFRRREVHEQYF.

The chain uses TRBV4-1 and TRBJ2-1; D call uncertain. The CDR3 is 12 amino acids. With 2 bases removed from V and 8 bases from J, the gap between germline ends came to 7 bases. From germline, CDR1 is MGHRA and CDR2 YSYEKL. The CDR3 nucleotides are TGCGCCAGCAGCCAATCCTCGTATGAGCAGTTCTTC. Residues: CASSQSSYEQFF.

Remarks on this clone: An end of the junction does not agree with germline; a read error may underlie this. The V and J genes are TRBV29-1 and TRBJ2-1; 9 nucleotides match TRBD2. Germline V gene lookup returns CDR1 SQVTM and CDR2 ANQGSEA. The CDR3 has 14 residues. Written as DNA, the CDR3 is TGCAGCGTTGAGGGGACTAGCTCCTCCAATGAGCAGTTCTTC. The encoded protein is CSVEGTSSSNEQFF.

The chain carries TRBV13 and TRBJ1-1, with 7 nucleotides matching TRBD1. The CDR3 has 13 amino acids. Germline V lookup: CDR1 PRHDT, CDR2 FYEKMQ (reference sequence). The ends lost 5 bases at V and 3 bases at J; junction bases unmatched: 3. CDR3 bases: TGTGCCAGCAGCCAAGACAGGGACACTGAAGCTTTCTTT. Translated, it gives CASSQDRDTEAFF.

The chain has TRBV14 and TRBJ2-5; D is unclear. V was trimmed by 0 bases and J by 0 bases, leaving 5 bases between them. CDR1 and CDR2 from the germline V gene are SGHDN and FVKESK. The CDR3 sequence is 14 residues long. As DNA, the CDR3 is TGTGCCAGCAGCCAAGAACGGAACCAAGAGACCCAGTACTTC. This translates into CASSQERNQETQYF.

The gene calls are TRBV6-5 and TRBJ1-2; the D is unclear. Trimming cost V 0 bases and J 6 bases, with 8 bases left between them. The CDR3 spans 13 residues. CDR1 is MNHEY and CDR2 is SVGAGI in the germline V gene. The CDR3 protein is CASSYSPLDGYTF. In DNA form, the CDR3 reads TGTGCCAGCAGTTACTCGCCACTCGATGGCTACACCTTC.